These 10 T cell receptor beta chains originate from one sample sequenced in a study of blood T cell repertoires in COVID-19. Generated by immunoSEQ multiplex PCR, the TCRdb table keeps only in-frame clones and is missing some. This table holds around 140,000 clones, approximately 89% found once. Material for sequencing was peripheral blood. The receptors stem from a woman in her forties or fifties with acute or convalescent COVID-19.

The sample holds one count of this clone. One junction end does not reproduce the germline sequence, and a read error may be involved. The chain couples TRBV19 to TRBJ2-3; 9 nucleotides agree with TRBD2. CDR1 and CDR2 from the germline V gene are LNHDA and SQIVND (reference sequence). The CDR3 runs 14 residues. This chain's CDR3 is CASSIGTSKDTQYF. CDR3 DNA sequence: TGTGCCAGTAGTATTGGGACTAGCAAAGATACGCAGTATTTT.

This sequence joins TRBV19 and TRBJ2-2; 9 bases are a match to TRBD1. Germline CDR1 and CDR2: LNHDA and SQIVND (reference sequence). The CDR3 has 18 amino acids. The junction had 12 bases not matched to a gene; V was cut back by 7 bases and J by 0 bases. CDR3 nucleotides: TGTGCCAGTACCTTTCCGGGACAGGGCTCGCCGAACACCGGGGAGCTGTTTTTT. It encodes CASTFPGQGSPNTGELFF.

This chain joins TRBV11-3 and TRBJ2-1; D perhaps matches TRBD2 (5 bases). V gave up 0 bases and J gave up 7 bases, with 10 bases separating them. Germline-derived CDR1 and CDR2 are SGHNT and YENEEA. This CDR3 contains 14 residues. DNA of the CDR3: TGTGCCAGCAGCTTAGATCTCGGGGAGAATGAGCAGTTCTTC. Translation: CASSLDLGENEQFF.

The CDR3 is CASSRGYEQYF. CDR3 nucleotide sequence: TGTGCCAGCAGCCGCGGCTACGAGCAGTACTTC. The chain uses TRBV7-9 and TRBJ2-7; no firm D call. The germline CDR1 and CDR2 sequences are SEHNR and FQNEAQ (reference sequence). Trimming removed 5 bases from V and 3 bases from J, with 5 bases in between. CDR3 length: 11 amino acids. The complete variable domain, with remaining parts taken from reference TRBV7-9 and TRBJ2-7, reads DTGVSQNPRHKITKRGQNVTFRCDPISEHNRLYWYRQTLGQGPEFLTYFQNEAQLEKSRLLSDRFSAERPKGSFSTLEIQRTEQGDSAMYLCASSRGYEQYFGPGTRLTVT.

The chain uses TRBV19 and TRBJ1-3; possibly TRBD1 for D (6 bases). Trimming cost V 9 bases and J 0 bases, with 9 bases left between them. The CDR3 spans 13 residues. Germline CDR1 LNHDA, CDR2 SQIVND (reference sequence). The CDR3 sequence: CASGQHSGNTIYF. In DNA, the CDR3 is TGTGCCAGCGGACAGCACTCTGGAAACACCATATATTTT.

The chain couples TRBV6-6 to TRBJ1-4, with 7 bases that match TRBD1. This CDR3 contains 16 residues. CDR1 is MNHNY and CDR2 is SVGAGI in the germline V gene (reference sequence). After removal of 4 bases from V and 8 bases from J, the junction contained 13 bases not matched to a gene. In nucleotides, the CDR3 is TGTGCCAGCAGTTGGGGGTACAGGGGCATCGGGGAAAAACTGTTTTTT. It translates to CASSWGYRGIGEKLFF.

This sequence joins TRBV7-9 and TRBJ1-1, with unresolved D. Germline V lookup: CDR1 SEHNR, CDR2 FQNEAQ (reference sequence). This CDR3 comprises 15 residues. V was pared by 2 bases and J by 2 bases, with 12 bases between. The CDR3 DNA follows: TGTGCCAGCAGCTTAACCCCTATGCGAAACACTGAAGCTTTCTTT. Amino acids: CASSLTPMRNTEAFF. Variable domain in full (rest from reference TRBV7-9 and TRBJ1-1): DTGVSQNPRHKITKRGQNVTFRCDPISEHNRLYWYRQTLGQGPEFLTYFQNEAQLEKSRLLSDRFSAERPKGSFSTLEIQRTEQGDSAMYLCASSLTPMRNTEAFFGQGTRLTVV.

The CDR3 here is CASIFGGAENSPLHF. The CDR3 DNA is TGTGCCAGCATCTTTGGGGGCGCGGAAAATTCACCCCTCCACTTT. This chain links TRBV2 with TRBJ1-6, with D possibly matching TRBD1 (6 bases). Germline values: CDR1 SNHLY, CDR2 FYNNEI. CDR3 length equals 15 residues. V was clipped by 7 bases and J by 7 bases, with 17 bases between them.

The CDR3 DNA reads as TGTGCCAGCAGGGGAGCGGGAGGGCCCCCCTACGAGCAGTACTTC. It translates to CASRGAGGPPYEQYF. The chain couples TRBV2 to TRBJ2-7; 10 nucleotides line up with TRBD2. The CDR3 runs to 15 residues. The V segment lost 6 bases and the J segment 2 bases; nucleotides outside the gene matches: 7. The germline V gene encodes CDR1 SNHLY and CDR2 FYNNEI. The full variable domain, its missing parts supplied by reference TRBV2 and TRBJ2-7, is EPEVTQTPSHQVTQMGQEVILRCVPISNHLYFYWYRQILGQKVEFLVSFYNNEISEKSEIFDDQFSVERPDGSNFTLKIRSTKLEDSAMYFCASRGAGGPPYEQYFGPGTRLTVT.

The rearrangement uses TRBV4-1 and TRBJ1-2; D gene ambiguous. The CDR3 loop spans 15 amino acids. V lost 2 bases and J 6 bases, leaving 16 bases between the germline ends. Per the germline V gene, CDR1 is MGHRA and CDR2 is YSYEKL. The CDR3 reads CASSQTHHRDNGYTF. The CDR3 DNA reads TGCGCCAGCAGCCAAACCCACCATCGGGATAATGGCTACACCTTC.